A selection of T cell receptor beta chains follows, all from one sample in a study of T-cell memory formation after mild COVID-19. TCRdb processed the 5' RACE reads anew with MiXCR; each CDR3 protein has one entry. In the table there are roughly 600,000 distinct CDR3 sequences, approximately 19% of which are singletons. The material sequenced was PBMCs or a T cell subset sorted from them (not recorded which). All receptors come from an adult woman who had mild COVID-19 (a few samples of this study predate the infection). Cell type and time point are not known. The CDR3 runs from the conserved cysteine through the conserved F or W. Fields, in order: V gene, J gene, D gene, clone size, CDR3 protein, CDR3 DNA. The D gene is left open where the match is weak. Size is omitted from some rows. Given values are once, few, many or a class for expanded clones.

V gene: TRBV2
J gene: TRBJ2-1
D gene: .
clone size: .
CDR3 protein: CASSGLWDPNNEQFF
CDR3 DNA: TGTGCCAGCAGTGGGCTCTGGGATCCCAACAATGAGCAGTTCTTC

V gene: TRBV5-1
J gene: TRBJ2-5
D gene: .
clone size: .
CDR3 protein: CASSLRRPQETQYF
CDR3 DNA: TGCGCCAGCAGCTTGAGGAGGCCCCAAGAGACCCAGTACTTC

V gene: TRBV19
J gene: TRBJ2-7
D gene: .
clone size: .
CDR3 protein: CASSGANDYEQYF
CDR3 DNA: TGTGCCAGCTCCGGGGCCAACGATTACGAGCAGTACTTC

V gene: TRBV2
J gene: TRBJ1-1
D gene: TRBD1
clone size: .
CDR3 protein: CASRSDRRLNTEAFF
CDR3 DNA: TGTGCCAGCAGATCGGACAGGCGATTGAACACTGAAGCTTTCTTT

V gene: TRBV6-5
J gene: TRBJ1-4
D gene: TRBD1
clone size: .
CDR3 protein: CASSYSRGLNEKLFF
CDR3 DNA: TGTGCCAGCAGTTACTCCAGGGGGCTAAATGAAAAACTGTTTTTT

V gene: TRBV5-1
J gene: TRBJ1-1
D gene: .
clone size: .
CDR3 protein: CASSLAPPRNTEAFF
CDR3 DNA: TGCGCCAGCAGCTTGGCCCCCCCGAGGAACACTGAAGCTTTCTTT

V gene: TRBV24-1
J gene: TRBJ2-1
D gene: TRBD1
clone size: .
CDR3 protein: CATSDTGQNYNEQFF
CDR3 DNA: TGTGCCACCAGTGATACGGGACAGAACTACAATGAGCAGTTCTTC

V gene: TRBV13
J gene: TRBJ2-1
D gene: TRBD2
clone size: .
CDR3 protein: CASSAGGLARREQFF
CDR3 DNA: TGTGCCAGCAGCGCCGGCGGACTAGCCAGGCGTGAGCAGTTCTTC

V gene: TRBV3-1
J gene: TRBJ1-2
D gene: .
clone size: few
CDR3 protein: CASSQDPLRNDYGYTF
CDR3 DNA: TGTGCCAGCAGCCAAGATCCGTTGCGGAATGACTATGGCTACACCTTC

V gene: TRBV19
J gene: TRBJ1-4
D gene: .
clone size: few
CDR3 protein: CASSLGQTTNEKLFF
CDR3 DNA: TGTGCCAGTAGTCTCGGACAGACAACTAATGAAAAACTGTTTTTT

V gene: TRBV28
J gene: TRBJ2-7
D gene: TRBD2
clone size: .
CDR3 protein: CASRLSGRDPYEQYF
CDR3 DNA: TGTGCCAGCCGACTTAGCGGGAGAGACCCCTACGAGCAGTACTTC

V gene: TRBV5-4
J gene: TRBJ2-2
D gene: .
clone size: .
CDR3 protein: CASSFRTYNTGELFF
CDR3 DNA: TGTGCCAGCAGCTTTCGGACCTACAACACCGGGGAGCTGTTTTTT

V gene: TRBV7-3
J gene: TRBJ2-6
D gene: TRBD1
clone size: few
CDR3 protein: CASSFTGGGGANVLTF
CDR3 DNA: TGTGCCAGCAGCTTTACAGGGGGAGGTGGGGCCAACGTCCTGACTTTC

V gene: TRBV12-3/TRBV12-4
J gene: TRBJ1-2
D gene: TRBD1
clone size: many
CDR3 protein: CASTRGGQAYGYTF
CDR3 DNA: TGTGCCAGCACCCGGGGGGGACAGGCCTATGGCTACACCTTC

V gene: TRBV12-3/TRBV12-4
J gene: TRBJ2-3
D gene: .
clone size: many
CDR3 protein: CASSTGSGTDTQYF
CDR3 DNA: TGTGCCAGCAGCACGGGGTCCGGGACAGATACGCAGTATTTT

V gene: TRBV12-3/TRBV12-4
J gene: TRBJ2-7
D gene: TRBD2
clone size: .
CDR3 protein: CASSLYRGGIAYEQYF
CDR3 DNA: TGTGCCAGCAGTTTATATCGGGGGGGGATCGCCTACGAGCAGTACTTC

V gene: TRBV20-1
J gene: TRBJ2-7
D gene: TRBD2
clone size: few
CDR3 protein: CSARFGVSGHSYEQYF
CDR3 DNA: TGCAGTGCTAGATTCGGGGTTAGCGGGCACTCCTACGAGCAGTACTTC

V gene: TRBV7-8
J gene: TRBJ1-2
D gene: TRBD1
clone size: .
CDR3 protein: CASSADRGEYGYTF
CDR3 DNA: TGTGCCAGCAGCGCCGACAGGGGCGAGTATGGCTACACCTTC

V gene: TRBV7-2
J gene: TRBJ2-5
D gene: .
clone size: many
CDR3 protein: CASSLKGGRWETQYF
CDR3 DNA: TGTGCCAGCAGCTTGAAGGGGGGCCGGTGGGAGACCCAGTACTTC

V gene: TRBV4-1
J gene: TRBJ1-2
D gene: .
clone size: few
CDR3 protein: CASSQDRTANYGYTF
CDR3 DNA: TGCGCCAGCAGCCAAGATAGGACAGCGAACTATGGCTACACCTTC

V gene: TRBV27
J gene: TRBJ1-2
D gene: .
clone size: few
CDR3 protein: CASSLAGPSIYGYTF
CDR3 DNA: TGTGCCAGCAGTTTAGCGGGACCTTCAATCTATGGCTACACCTTC

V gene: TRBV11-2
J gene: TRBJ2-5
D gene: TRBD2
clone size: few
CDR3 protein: CATGTSGIETQYF
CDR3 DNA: TGTGCCACTGGGACTAGCGGGATAGAGACCCAGTACTTC

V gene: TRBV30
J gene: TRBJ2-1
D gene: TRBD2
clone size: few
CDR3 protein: CAWTRGGRGPSGKHNEQFF
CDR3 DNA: TGTGCCTGGACCCGCGGGGGCAGGGGTCCTAGCGGGAAGCACAATGAGCAGTTCTTC

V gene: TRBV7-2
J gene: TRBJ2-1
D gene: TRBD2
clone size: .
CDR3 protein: CASSLLTSGSYGNEQFF
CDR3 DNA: TGTGCCAGCAGCTTATTGACTAGCGGGAGTTACGGGAATGAGCAGTTCTTC

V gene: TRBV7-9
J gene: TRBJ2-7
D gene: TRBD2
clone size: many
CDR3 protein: CASSSGLAGVEQYF
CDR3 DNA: TGTGCCAGCAGCTCGGGACTAGCGGGGGTAGAGCAGTACTTC

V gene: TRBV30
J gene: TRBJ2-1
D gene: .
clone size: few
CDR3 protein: CAWSSGSKTLYNEQFF
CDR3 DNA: TGTGCCTGGAGTTCTGGGAGTAAGACCCTATACAATGAGCAGTTCTTC

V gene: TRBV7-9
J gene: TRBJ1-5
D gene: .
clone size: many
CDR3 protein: CASSPSGTNQPQHF
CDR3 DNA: TGTGCCAGCAGCCCGTCAGGGACTAATCAGCCCCAGCATTTT

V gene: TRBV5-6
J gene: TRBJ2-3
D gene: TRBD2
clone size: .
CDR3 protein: CASSGLAGGPTDTQYF
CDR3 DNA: TGTGCCAGCAGCGGGCTAGCGGGGGGCCCCACAGATACGCAGTATTTT

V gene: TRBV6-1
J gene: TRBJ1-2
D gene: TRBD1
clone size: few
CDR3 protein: CASSEQQGADGYTF
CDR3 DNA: TGTGCCAGCAGTGAGCAACAGGGGGCCGATGGCTACACCTTC

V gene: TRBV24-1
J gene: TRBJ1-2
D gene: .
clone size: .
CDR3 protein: CATSGHSTPYGYTF
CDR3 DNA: TGTGCCACCAGTGGACATTCTACGCCGTATGGCTACACCTTC

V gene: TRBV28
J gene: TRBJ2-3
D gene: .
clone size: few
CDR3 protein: CASSPPAYPDTQYF
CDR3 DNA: TGTGCCAGCAGTCCCCCCGCCTATCCAGATACGCAGTATTTT

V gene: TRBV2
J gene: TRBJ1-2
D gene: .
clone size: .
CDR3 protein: CASSGWESNYGYTF
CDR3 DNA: TGTGCCAGCAGTGGATGGGAGTCTAACTATGGCTACACCTTC

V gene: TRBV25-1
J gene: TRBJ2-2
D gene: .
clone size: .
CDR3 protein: CASSEWGNTGELFF
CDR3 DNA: TGTGCCAGCAGTGAGTGGGGTAACACCGGGGAGCTGTTTTTT

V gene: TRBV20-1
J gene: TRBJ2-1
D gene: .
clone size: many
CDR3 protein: CSARDPRRGNEQFF
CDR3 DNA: TGCAGTGCTAGAGATCCTCGGAGGGGGAATGAGCAGTTCTTC

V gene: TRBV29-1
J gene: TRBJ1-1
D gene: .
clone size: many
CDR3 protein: CSVVGFSGAEAFF
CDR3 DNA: TGCAGCGTTGTGGGCTTCTCGGGCGCTGAAGCTTTCTTT

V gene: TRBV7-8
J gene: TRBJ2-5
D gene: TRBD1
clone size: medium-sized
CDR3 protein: CASSSSRGYEETQYF
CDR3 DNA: TGTGCCAGCAGCTCCAGCAGGGGGTATGAAGAGACCCAGTACTTC

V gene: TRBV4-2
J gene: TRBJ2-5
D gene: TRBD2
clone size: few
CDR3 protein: CASSQDGSGVETQYF
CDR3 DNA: TGTGCCAGCAGCCAAGATGGAAGCGGGGTCGAGACCCAGTACTTC